The source of this TCR beta chain is a study of blood T cell repertoires in COVID-19 (dated by TCRdb to 2020 to 2021). Study-wide context: The collaborator samples originated in the United States, Italy and Spain and spanned the acute and convalescent phases of COVID-19. The prospective study material was composed of cDNA or gDNA derived from T cells, B-cell-depleted T cells, or PBMCs. Nearly every sample came with metadata listing a de-identified subject ID, COVID-19 status, age in years and sex. The repertoires were released in a freely available public database intended as a resource for research on the immune response to SARS-CoV-2. Deeply sampled blood TCRbeta repertoires from subjects exposed to, actively infected with, or recovered from COVID-19 were included in the dataset. Where available, HLA class I and class II types were taken from metadata supplied by the sample provider and were not determined by assay-based typing. Samples were obtained from the ongoing ImmuneRACE study (first 160 participants) and from 1,254 subjects provided by 6 global collaborators. What the research found in general, with its limitations: Clinical and demographic metadata were provided uncurated, with the amount varying by source and participant.

Per the germline V gene, KGHSH is the CDR1 and LQKENI is the CDR2. V loses 2 bases, J loses 1 base, and the germline ends lie 8 bases apart. Including cysteine and phenylalanine, the CDR3 has 14 amino acids. Only the CDR3 part of the read is kept: 42 bases, read in frame from the first base. As regards this clone: Its antigen target is currently unknown. There are no base qualities to consult, and no much larger clone falls within one base.

The collaborating institutions used their own protocols to collect whole blood in K2EDTA tubes. For TCRbeta analysis, collaborators shipped samples in one of three forms: frozen whole blood, isolated PBMCs, or DNA extracted from either of those sample types. TCRbeta CDR3 regions were amplified from genomic DNA using the immunoSEQ Assay, a bias-controlled multiplex PCR. As for how the authors treated the data: Nucleated cell counts per sample were estimated from amplification of reference gene primers within the assay. Sequence reads were collapsed and filtered to measure the absolute abundance of every unique TCRbeta CDR3 rearrangement. For each sample, productive Simpson clonality was calculated as the square root of Simpson's diversity index over productive rearrangements. TCRdb stores this immuneACCESS table with in-frame sequences only. Part of the clones is absent; in the studies checked, under half of the shortfall reflects unresolved V genes, and no reason is known for the rest. D and trimming were read from the DNA, whereas the V and J calls and clone size are those reported in that table. Present in this sample are 200,000 to 300,000 clones, around 90% of which were seen just once. Together, the top ten hold around 0.7% of the sample.

In this chain, TRBV18 is recombined with TRBJ1-1, with no confident D gene call. The receptor's source is a human donor in a cohort sampled during active COVID-19. Sequences were obtained from peripheral blood. The DNA is as follows: TGTGCCAGCTCACCAGTTGGAGAGAACACTGAAGCTTTCTTT. Translated, this is CASSPVGENTEAFF. The entire variable domain, with the stretches around the CDR3 drawn from the reference TRBV18 and TRBJ1-1 proteins, is NAGVMQNPRHLVRRRGQEARLRCSPMKGHSHVYWYRQLPEEGLKFMVYLQKENIIDESGMPKERFSAEFPKEGPSILRIQQVVRGDSAAYFCASSPVGENTEAFFGQGTRLTVV.